These T cell receptor beta chains were read from a single sample in a study of yellow fever vaccine responses in identical twins. TCRdb reanalysed the RT-PCR reads using MiXCR and keeps one entry per CDR3 protein. The sample carries about 19,000 distinct CDR3 sequences, 55% to 70% recorded once. Sequences were derived from T cells from blood (PBMCs), unsorted or a sorted subset (not recorded which), sampled before or after yellow fever vaccination (not recorded which). The receptors were gathered from a woman aged 18-35 years who received the yellow fever vaccine. Each CDR3 is given with its conserved first and last residue. A D gene is named only where the DNA matches it firmly. Not every row has a clone size; where given, it reads once, few, many or a size class.

CDR3 DNA,CDR3 protein,J gene,D gene,V gene,clone size
TGCGCCAGCAGGTGGACACTGAACACTGAAGCTTTCTTT,CASRWTLNTEAFF,TRBJ1-1,.,TRBV5-1,.
TGCGCCAGCAGCCAAGATTCGACTAGCCGCGGCAAAAACATTCAGTACTTC,CASSQDSTSRGKNIQYF,TRBJ2-4,TRBD2,TRBV4-1,.
TGTGCCAGCGGTGAATGGGGTGCTGAAGCTTTCTTT,CASGEWGAEAFF,TRBJ1-1,.,TRBV11-1,.
TGTGCCAGCAGCCAAACCGCGGTCGGTGAGCCCCAGCATTTT,CASSQTAVGEPQHF,TRBJ1-5,.,TRBV9,few
TGTGCCAGCAGTGAATCACCCGGAGGACAGCAACTTCCCTATGGCTACACCTTC,CASSESPGGQQLPYGYTF,TRBJ1-2,.,TRBV6-1,.
TGCAGCGTTCGGGACACCTCCTACGAGCAGTACTTC,CSVRDTSYEQYF,TRBJ2-7,.,TRBV29-1,.
TGCGCCAGCAGCTTGGATGCTGCCGGGCTAGCCAAAAACATTCAGTACTTC,CASSLDAAGLAKNIQYF,TRBJ2-4,.,TRBV5-1,.
TGTGCCAGCAGCCGGGCCTACGAGCAGTACTTC,CASSRAYEQYF,TRBJ2-7,.,TRBV7-2,.
TGCAGTGCTCAGACAGGGGGCTATGGCTACACCTTC,CSAQTGGYGYTF,TRBJ1-2,TRBD1,TRBV20-1,once
TGTGCCAGCAGCTTAGATAGCGGGAGGGCCGTGACAGATACGCAGTATTTT,CASSLDSGRAVTDTQYF,TRBJ2-3,TRBD2,TRBV11-2,.
TGCGCCAGCAGCTTGGTGGCAGGGACCACAGATACGCAGTATTTT,CASSLVAGTTDTQYF,TRBJ2-3,.,TRBV5-1,.
TGTGCCAGCAGCGTAGAGGGGCAGAGCAATCAGCCCCAGCATTTT,CASSVEGQSNQPQHF,TRBJ1-5,.,TRBV9,.